A selection of T cell receptor beta chains follows, all from one sample in a study of T-cell reconstitution after alpha-beta-depleted transplantation in children. TCRdb re-called the PCR reads with MiXCR, one entry per CDR3 protein. The sample lists 150,000 to 200,000 distinct CDR3 sequences, 6.3% seen once, with roughly 4.8% in the top ten. Sequencing was performed on PBMCs, taken before TCRalphabeta/CD19-depleted stem cell transplant. The receptors here all came from a girl less than two years old with combined immunodeficiency, due to receive a stem cell transplant. The CDR3 runs from the conserved cysteine through the conserved F or W. The D gene is left open where the match is weak. Part of the rows lack a size; the others show once, few, many or a class for expanded clones.

>TRBJ2-7|TRBD1|TRBV7-6|many
TGTGCCAGCAGCTCCGGACAGGGTTACGACGAGCAGTACTTC
CASSSGQGYDEQYF
>TRBJ2-3|-|TRBV20-1|many
TGCAGTGCTGGCCCAGGGGGCACAGATACGCAGTATTTT
CSAGPGGTDTQYF
>TRBJ1-5|-|TRBV27|many
TGTGCCAGCAGTTTATGGCCTCAGGGGCAGCCCCAGCATTTT
CASSLWPQGQPQHF
>TRBJ2-1|-|TRBV28|many
TGTGCCAGCAGTTTATTGGACGGCTTATCATACAATGAGCAGTTCTTC
CASSLLDGLSYNEQFF
>TRBJ2-7|-|TRBV5-8|many
TGTGCCAGCAGCTTGTATGGGATCCACGAGCAGTACTTC
CASSLYGIHEQYF
>TRBJ2-1|-|TRBV5-1|many
TGCGCCAGCAGCTTGCCCGGGTCTGACCCCCTTTTCTTCTGGGGGGAGCAGTTCTTC
CASSLPGSDPLFFWGEQFF
>TRBJ2-2|-|TRBV6-5|many
TGTGCCAGCAGTTACGACTTCACAGACGGGGAGCTGTTTTTT
CASSYDFTDGELFF
>TRBJ2-7|-|TRBV13|many
TGTGCCAGCAGCTTGGGACGCCTCTCCTACGAGCAGTACTTC
CASSLGRLSYEQYF
>TRBJ1-2|TRBD1|TRBV5-1|few
TGCGCCAGCAGCTACGGACAGGGGGCGGGTTATGGCTACACCTTC
CASSYGQGAGYGYTF
>TRBJ2-7|-|TRBV7-9|-
TGTGCCAGCAGCCACGATCCAAGCGGGTGGGGCTCCTACGAGCAGTACTTC
CASSHDPSGWGSYEQYF
>TRBJ2-7|TRBD2|TRBV10-3|many
TGTGCCATCAGTGACATGAGGACTAGCGGGGGGCGGACCTACGAGCAGTACTTC
CAISDMRTSGGRTYEQYF
>TRBJ2-6|-|TRBV12-3/TRBV12-4|few
TGTGCCAGCAGCCACTCCGGATCTGGGGCCAACGTCCTGACTTTC
CASSHSGSGANVLTF
>TRBJ2-1|-|TRBV20-1|many
TGCAGTGCTAGAGATAAGGAAGCGGGTGTCTACAATGAGCAGTTCTTC
CSARDKEAGVYNEQFF
>TRBJ2-1|TRBD2|TRBV20-1|many
TGCAGTGCTGAGGGACTAGCGGGCTACAATGAGCAGTTCTTC
CSAEGLAGYNEQFF
>TRBJ2-3|TRBD1|TRBV29-1|many
TGCAGCGTCGACAGGGGAGGAGGAGATACGCAGTATTTT
CSVDRGGGDTQYF
>TRBJ2-7|TRBD2|TRBV6-5|many
TGTGCCAGCAGTTACTCGGGACTAGCGGGAGACGAGCAGTACTTC
CASSYSGLAGDEQYF
>TRBJ2-1|TRBD2|TRBV7-9|many
TGTGCCAGCAGCCCCCCTTTAGCGGGAGAGGGGTACAATGAGCAGTTCTTC
CASSPPLAGEGYNEQFF
>TRBJ2-1|-|TRBV7-9|many
TGTGCCAGTTCTTACCCCCCCGACAATGAGCAGTTCTTC
CASSYPPDNEQFF
>TRBJ2-1|TRBD2|TRBV20-1|many
TGCAGTGCTAGAGGGAAGGGACTAGCGGGATTAGAGCAGTTCTTC
CSARGKGLAGLEQFF
>TRBJ2-7|TRBD1|TRBV5-1|many
TGCGCCAGCAGCTTTGGACAGGGGGGCCCCTACGAGCAGTACTTC
CASSFGQGGPYEQYF
>TRBJ2-1|TRBD2|TRBV11-2|few
TGTGCCAGCAGCGTTTCGCCTGCGGGGACTAGCGGGAGGGCCCGCTACAATGAGCAGTTCTTC
CASSVSPAGTSGRARYNEQFF
>TRBJ2-2|-|TRBV13|many
TGTGCCACCCGGACCAACACCGGGGAGCTGTTTTTT
CATRTNTGELFF
>TRBJ2-7|-|TRBV30|few
TGTGCCTGGAGTCCCGACAACTACGAGCAGTACTTC
CAWSPDNYEQYF
>TRBJ2-1|-|TRBV19|many
TGTGCCAGTAGTATGGGGTACAATGAGCAGTTCTTC
CASSMGYNEQFF
>TRBJ2-7|TRBD1|TRBV20-1|many
TGCAGTGCTAGAGATATAGGACAGGACTCCTACGAGCAGTACTTC
CSARDIGQDSYEQYF
>TRBJ1-2|-|TRBV20-1|-
TGCAGTGCTAGTCTATACCGTTTCTATGGCTACACCTTC
CSASLYRFYGYTF
>TRBJ2-5|-|TRBV7-8|many
TGTGCCAGCAGCCAAACAGTGGGTGGGGAGACCCAGTACTTC
CASSQTVGGETQYF
>TRBJ1-2|TRBD1|TRBV6-1|few
TGTGCCAGCCTAACCGACAGGGAGGGGGGCTACACCTTC
CASLTDREGGYTF
>TRBJ1-4|-|TRBV3-1|once
TGTACCAGCAGTTTCGAAGTCCCAGGGAGGGGTTCTAATGAAAAACTGTTTTTT
CTSSFEVPGRGSNEKLFF
>TRBJ1-2|-|TRBV5-1|many
TGCGCCAGCAGCTTGGCTGGCAGGGCTGACTATGGCTACACCTTC
CASSLAGRADYGYTF
>TRBJ2-3|-|TRBV5-1|many
TGCGCCAGCAGCTTGGGACAGGACACAGATACGCAGTATTTT
CASSLGQDTDTQYF
>TRBJ2-1|-|TRBV7-6|many
TGTGCCAGCAGCTTAGACCTAAACAATGAGCAGTTCTTC
CASSLDLNNEQFF
>TRBJ2-7|-|TRBV29-1|many
TGCAGCGTGACGTCGACCGAGACAAACTCCTACGAGCAGTACTTC
CSVTSTETNSYEQYF
>TRBJ1-4|-|TRBV25-1|many
TGTGCCAGCAGTGAAATGTCAGGCTCGGAAAAACTGTTTTTT
CASSEMSGSEKLFF
>TRBJ2-6|-|TRBV6-1|many
TGTGCCAGCAGTGACAGTTTCGGGGCCAACGTCCTGACTTTC
CASSDSFGANVLTF
>TRBJ1-3|-|TRBV6-1|-
TGTGCCAGCAGCCCGACTTTCTCTGGAAACACCATATATTTT
CASSPTFSGNTIYF